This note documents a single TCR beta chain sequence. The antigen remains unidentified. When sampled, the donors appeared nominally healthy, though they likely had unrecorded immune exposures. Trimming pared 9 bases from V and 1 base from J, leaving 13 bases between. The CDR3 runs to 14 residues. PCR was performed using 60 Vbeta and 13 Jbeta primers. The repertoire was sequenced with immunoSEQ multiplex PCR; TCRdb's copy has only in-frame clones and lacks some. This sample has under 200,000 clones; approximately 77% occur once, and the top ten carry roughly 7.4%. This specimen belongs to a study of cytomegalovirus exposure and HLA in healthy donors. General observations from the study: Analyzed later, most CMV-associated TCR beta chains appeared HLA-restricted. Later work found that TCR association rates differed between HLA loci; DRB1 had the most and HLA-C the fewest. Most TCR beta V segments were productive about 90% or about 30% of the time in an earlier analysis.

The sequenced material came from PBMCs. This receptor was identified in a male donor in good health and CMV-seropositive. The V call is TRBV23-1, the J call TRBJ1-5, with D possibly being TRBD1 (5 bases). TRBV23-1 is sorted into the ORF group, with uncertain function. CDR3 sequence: CASEETDSNQPQHF. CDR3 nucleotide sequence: TGCGCCAGTGAGGAGACAGACAGCAATCAGCCCCAGCATTTT.